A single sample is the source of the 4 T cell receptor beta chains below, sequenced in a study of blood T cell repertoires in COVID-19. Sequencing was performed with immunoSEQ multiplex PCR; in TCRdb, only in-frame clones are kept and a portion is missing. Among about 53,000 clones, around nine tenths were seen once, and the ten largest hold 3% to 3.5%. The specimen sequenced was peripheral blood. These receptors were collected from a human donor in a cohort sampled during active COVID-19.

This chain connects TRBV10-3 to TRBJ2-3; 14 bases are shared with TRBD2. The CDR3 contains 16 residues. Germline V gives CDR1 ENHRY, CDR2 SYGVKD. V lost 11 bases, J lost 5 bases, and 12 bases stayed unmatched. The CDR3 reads CASRGTSGRFGDTQYF. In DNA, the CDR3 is TGTGCCTCAAGGGGGACTAGCGGGAGATTCGGAGATACGCAGTATTTT.

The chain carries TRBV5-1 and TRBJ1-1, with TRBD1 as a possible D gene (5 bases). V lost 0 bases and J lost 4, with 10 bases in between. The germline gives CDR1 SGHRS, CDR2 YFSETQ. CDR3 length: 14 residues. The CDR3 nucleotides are TGCGCCAGCAGCTTGGCGGGGGGGAGCACTGAAGCTTTCTTT. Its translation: CASSLAGGSTEAFF.

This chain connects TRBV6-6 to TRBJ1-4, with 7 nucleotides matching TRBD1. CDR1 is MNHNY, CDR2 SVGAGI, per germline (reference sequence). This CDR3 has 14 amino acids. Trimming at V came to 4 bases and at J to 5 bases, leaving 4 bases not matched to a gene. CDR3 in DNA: TGTGCCAGCAGTTTTAACAGGGGAAATGAAAAACTGTTTTTT. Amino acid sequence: CASSFNRGNEKLFF.

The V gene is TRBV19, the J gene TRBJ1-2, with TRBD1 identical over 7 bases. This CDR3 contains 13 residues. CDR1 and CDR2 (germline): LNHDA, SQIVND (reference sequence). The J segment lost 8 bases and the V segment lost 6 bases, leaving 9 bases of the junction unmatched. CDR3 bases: TGTGCCAGTAGACCCGGACAGGATGACGGCTACACCTTC. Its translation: CASRPGQDDGYTF.